The next 17 T cell receptor beta chains were all read from a single sample in a study of vaccination and CD4 T cells after COVID-19. These receptors' antigens are unknown. The Oncomine TCR Beta short-read assay sequenced DNA from cultured CD4+ T cells. MiXCR, applied by TCRdb to the PCR reads, yields one record per CDR3 protein. The table records approximately 8,400 distinct CDR3 sequences, around 64% of them present only once. Indicated treatment: roughly ten-day PBMC culture with coronavirus spike peptide pools or control peptides (ViraFEST assay). The sample comprised CD4+ T cells from blood, cultured in vitro. Source of these receptors: a human donor who had recovered from COVID-19.

The chain couples TRBV14 to TRBJ2-7; D is possibly TRBD2 (6 bases). Germline V gene lookup returns CDR1 SGHDN and CDR2 FVKESK. The germline V and J ends were trimmed by 4 bases and 0 bases, with 10 bases remaining between them. The CDR3 runs to 14 residues. CDR3 protein: CASSRDWYSYEQYF. CDR3 coding DNA: TGTGCCAGCAGCCGGGACTGGTACTCCTACGAGCAGTACTTC. The variable domain in full, completed from reference TRBV14 and TRBJ2-7, reads EAGVTQFPSHSVIEKGQTVTLRCDPISGHDNLYWYRRVMGKEIKFLLHFVKESKQDESGMPNNRFLAERTGGTYSTLKVQPAELEDSGVYFCASSRDWYSYEQYFGPGTRLTVT.

This clonotype came up a few times. The chain has TRBV20-1 and TRBJ1-5; 7 bases fit TRBD1. The V segment lost 3 bases and the J segment 4 bases; nucleotides outside the gene matches: 9. Germline V gene lookup returns CDR1 DFQATT and CDR2 SNEGSKA (reference sequence). The CDR3 is 15 residues long. The CDR3 loop reads CSARGTGTVNQPQHF. DNA for the CDR3: TGCAGTGCTAGGGGAACCGGGACAGTGAATCAGCCCCAGCATTTT.

This clonotype came up once. The rearrangement links TRBV10-3 to TRBJ2-5, with D uncertain. The CDR3 runs 13 residues. V gave up 4 bases and J gave up 5 bases, with 11 bases separating them. Germline V gene lookup returns CDR1 ENHRY and CDR2 SYGVKD. CDR3 sequence (DNA): TGTGCCATCAGTGGCCCTAGAGAGGAGACCCAGTACTTC. Amino acid sequence: CAISGPREETQYF.

The CDR3 sequence is CASSQGAGAAEQYF. The CDR3 region has the DNA TGTGCCAGTAGTCAAGGGGCGGGGGCGGCCGAGCAGTACTTC. The J gene is TRBJ2-7, the V gene TRBV19; perhaps TRBD2 as D (7 bases). V dropped 5 bases and J dropped 6 bases, with 17 bases sitting between them. Germline loops: CDR1 LNHDA, CDR2 SQIVND (reference sequence). The CDR3 is 14 amino acids.

The chain links TRBV12-3 or TRBV12-4 to TRBJ1-5; D is ambiguous. V lost 7 bases and J lost 3, with 10 bases in between. The CDR3 runs 13 residues. The CDR3 is CASTVGLNQPQHF. The CDR3 coding sequence is TGTGCCAGCACAGTAGGGCTCAATCAGCCCCAGCATTTT.

The V and J genes are TRBV7-9 and TRBJ2-6; no clear D. The CDR3 loop spans 18 amino acids. V was cut by 8 bases and J by 2 bases, with 22 bases left in between. Germline loops: CDR1 SEHNR, CDR2 FQNEAQ (reference sequence). In DNA form, the CDR3 reads TGTGCCAGCTCGTCTGCCCGCCCGCGGATTGCTGGGGCCAACGTCCTGACTTTC. Translating gives CASSSARPRIAGANVLTF.

This chain connects TRBV28 to TRBJ1-5; tentatively, D is TRBD1 (5 bases). Trimming removed 5 bases at V and 4 bases at J, with 9 bases between. This CDR3 has 13 amino acids. CDR1 and CDR2 from the germline V gene are MDHEN and SYDVKM. The CDR3 DNA reads TGTGCCAGCAGTGAGGGGCTGAATCAGCCCCAGCATTTT. Translating it yields CASSEGLNQPQHF.

The chain combines TRBV7-9 with TRBJ1-4; tentatively, D is TRBD1 (5 bases). The CDR3 spans 15 residues. V was trimmed by 8 bases and J by 4 bases, leaving 17 bases between them. Per the germline V gene, CDR1 is SEHNR and CDR2 is FQNEAQ (reference sequence). CDR3 region: CASAGEGSINEKLFF. The CDR3, as DNA: TGTGCCAGCGCGGGGGAGGGGTCGATTAATGAAAAACTGTTTTTT.

This clonotype was seen a handful of times. The gene calls are TRBV20-1 and TRBJ2-1, with a possible D match to TRBD2 (5 bases). The CDR3 extends over 13 amino acids. V was shortened by 1 base and J by 10 bases, with 14 bases between the two germline ends. Germline values: CDR1 DFQATT, CDR2 SNEGSKA (reference sequence). CDR3 nucleotide sequence: TGCAGTGCTAGAGCGGAGGTCATCAGGGAGCAGTTCTTC. It codes for CSARAEVIREQFF.

The chain joins TRBV5-1 to TRBJ2-7; D gene unclear. CDR1 is SGHRS, CDR2 YFSETQ, per germline. Trimming took 0 bases from V and 2 from J, leaving 9 bases between them. This CDR3 is 14 amino acids long. Here the CDR3 DNA reads TGCGCCAGCAGCTTGGAACAGCCCGCCTACGAGCAGTACTTC. It specifies CASSLEQPAYEQYF.

The chain has TRBV6-1 and TRBJ1-5; D is possibly TRBD1 (5 bases). Trimming shortened V by 7 bases and J by 0 bases, and 13 bases separated the two germline ends. The CDR3 spans 15 residues. Germline lookup yields CDR1 MNHNS and CDR2 SASEGT. As DNA, the CDR3 is TGTGCCAGCAAAAGGGGTGGGTATAGCAATCAGCCCCAGCATTTT. Its protein product is CASKRGGYSNQPQHF.

The CDR3 bases are TGTGCCAGCAGGACAGGCCACTCTGGAAACACCATATATTTT. This translates into CASRTGHSGNTIYF. The V and J genes are TRBV2 and TRBJ1-3, with D perhaps TRBD1 (6 bases). This CDR3 spans 14 amino acids. V lost 6 bases, J lost 0 bases, and 9 bases lay in between. Germline loops: CDR1 SNHLY, CDR2 FYNNEI.

The genes are TRBV27 and TRBJ1-5; 12 bases are a match to TRBD1. The CDR3 has 14 amino acids. Germline CDR1 reads MNHEY; CDR2 reads SMNVEV (reference sequence). Trimming removed 6 bases from V and 9 bases from J; junction bases left unmatched: 6. This CDR3 is CASRSGTGGGPQHF. CDR3 bases: TGTGCCAGCAGATCCGGGACAGGGGGCGGGCCCCAGCATTTT.

Details on this clonotype: One junction end does not reproduce the germline sequence, and a read error may be involved. This chain uses TRBV6-1 with TRBJ1-5, with D possibly matching TRBD1 (6 bases). Germline V lookup: CDR1 MNHNS, CDR2 SASEGT. The CDR3 contains 13 residues. CDR3 residues: CASSTKGGWGVDF. CDR3 sequence (DNA): TGTGCCAGCAGTACAAAAGGGGGGTGGGGTGTGGATTTT.

The chain carries TRBV19 and TRBJ2-3; TRBD1 aligns across 8 bases. Germline V gives CDR1 LNHDA, CDR2 SQIVND (reference sequence). CDR3 length: 14 residues. J was trimmed by 0 bases and V by 7 bases; bases with no gene match: 3. Here the CDR3 reads CASNYRGSTDTQYF. CDR3 DNA sequence: TGTGCCAGTAATTACAGGGGGAGCACAGATACGCAGTATTTT.

The V call is TRBV6-1, the J call TRBJ1-2; D call uncertain. The germline V gene has CDR1 MNHNS and CDR2 SASEGT. The length of the CDR3 is 13 residues. Trimming removed 5 bases at V and 2 bases at J, with 9 bases between. CDR3 residues: CASSLTENYGYTF. DNA of the CDR3: TGTGCCAGCAGTCTCACAGAGAACTATGGCTACACCTTC.

V usage is TRBV27 and J usage is TRBJ1-1, with D uncertain. Germline V CDR1 and CDR2: MNHEY, SMNVEV (reference sequence). Trimming stripped 1 base from V and 2 bases from J, with 11 bases between. This CDR3 has 15 amino acids. The CDR3 is CASSLLGIGNTEAFF. The CDR3, as DNA: TGTGCCAGCAGTTTATTGGGTATCGGTAACACTGAAGCTTTCTTT.